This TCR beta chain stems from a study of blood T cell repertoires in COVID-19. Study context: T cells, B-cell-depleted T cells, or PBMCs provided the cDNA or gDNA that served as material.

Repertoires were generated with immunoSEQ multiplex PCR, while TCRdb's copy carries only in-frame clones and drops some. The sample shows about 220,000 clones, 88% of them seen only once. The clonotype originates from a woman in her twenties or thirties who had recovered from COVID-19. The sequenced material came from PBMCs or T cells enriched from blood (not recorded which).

The DNA of the CDR3 is TGCGCCAGCAGCACTCTCGGGGTTGATACGCAGTATTTT. This encodes CASSTLGVDTQYF. The chain joins TRBV4-3 to TRBJ2-3; perhaps TRBD2 as D (5 bases). The CDR3 length is 13 residues. The V and J ends lost 5 bases and 6 bases respectively, with 12 bases between them. Per germline, CDR1 LGHNA and CDR2 YSLEER.